This TCR beta chain originates from a study of identical twins listed by TCRdb under 2016. Concerning the study at large: To test whether fetal clonotypes persist, this study deep-sequenced TCR alpha and beta repertoires from monozygotic twins, from unrelated adults of various ages, and from cord blood. To rule out contamination, replicate twin experiments were performed at different times with different library preparation protocols. General findings and caveats noted by the study authors: The excess sharing between twins in beta out-of-frame sequences was weaker because fewer shared sequences reduced the signal-to-noise ratio. Because the same donors could not be followed over many years, conclusions were based on cross-sectional statistical analysis. Zero-insertion analyses could be partly confounded by invariant T cells such as MAIT and iNKT, although diverse VJ usage argued against such confounding for most clonotypes. Out-of-frame TCR alpha sharing in monozygotic twins was systematically underestimated by recombination models, whereas sharing between unrelated individuals was in agreement with the recombination models. Fewer insertions were carried by abundant cord blood beta clonotypes; a weaker similar trend was observed in young adult naive repertoires, while no such trend was observed in memory repertoires. Compared with coincidental sharing between unrelated individuals, out-of-frame TCR alpha sequences shared between twins showed an excess of sequences with low generation probability.

Only healthy Caucasian donors were included. Libraries were built with 5' RACE. The run used an Illumina HiSeq 2000. Template switching added a universal primer binding site, and the final cDNA carried a unique molecular identifier that allowed TCR cDNA molecules to be counted accurately. Specific primers in the conserved constant-segment region were used to synthesize first-strand cDNA for TCR alpha and beta chains. To control for contamination, each cDNA library was double barcoded with a SMART-Mk sample barcode plus Illumina barcodes. TruSeq adapter sequences along with Illumina sample barcodes were introduced in two successive PCR steps. The Illumina HiSeq platform was used with custom primers to sequence TCR alpha and beta cDNA libraries. The authors processed their data as follows. MiGEC was used to process raw reads and extract unique molecular identifiers, and MiXCR was used to find CDR3 positions. Recombination models were inferred per individual with the repgenHMM and IGoR tools using an EM algorithm. The tcR package in R was used for shared clonotype analysis, with sharing normalized by the product of cloneset sizes. To study raw recombination free of thymic and clonal selection effects, out-of-frame nonproductive sequences were analyzed. TCRdb reprocessing: public reads trimmed at Q25 with fastp, clones called with MiXCR, in-frame beta chains kept. Rows matching on CDR3 protein sequence are summarized as one entry with the most common DNA and genes. TCRdb's processing, not the study's, gives the V and J calls here. The sample table records 1.5 million to 2 million distinct CDR3 sequences; about 32% of these occur just once. The ten largest clones represent 0.25% to 0.3% of the sample.

A word on this clonotype: The antigen this receptor binds is unknown. Per-nucleotide qualities are absent, and no much larger clonotype sits a single base away.

V ends up 7 bases short and J 6 bases short, with an unmatched junction base count of 1. Via the germline V gene, CDR1 is SGHRS and CDR2 YFSETQ. Spanning cysteine to phenylalanine, the CDR3 consists of 12 amino acids. The kept DNA is CDR3 alone, 36 bases in frame from the first base. The sequence derives from a newborn girl in good health. Sequenced material: cord blood. The rearranged chain carries TRBV5-1 and TRBJ2-1, and TRBD1 aligns with 10 junction nucleotides. The CDR3 in this case is CASGQGVNEQFF. The DNA sequence is as follows: TGCGCCAGCGGACAGGGGGTCAATGAGCAGTTCTTC.